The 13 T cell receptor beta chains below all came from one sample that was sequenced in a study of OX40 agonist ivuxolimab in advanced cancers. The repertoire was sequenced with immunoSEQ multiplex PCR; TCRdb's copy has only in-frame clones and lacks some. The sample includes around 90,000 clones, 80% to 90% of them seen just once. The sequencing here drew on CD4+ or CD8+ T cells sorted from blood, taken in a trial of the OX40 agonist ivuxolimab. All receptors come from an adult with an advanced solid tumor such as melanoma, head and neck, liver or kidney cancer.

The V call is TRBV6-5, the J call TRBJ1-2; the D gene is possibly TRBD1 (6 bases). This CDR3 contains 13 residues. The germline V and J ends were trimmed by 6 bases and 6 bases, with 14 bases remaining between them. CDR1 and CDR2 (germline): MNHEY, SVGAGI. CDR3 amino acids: CASSQGSQNGYTF. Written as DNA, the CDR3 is TGTGCCAGCAGCCAGGGGTCCCAGAATGGCTACACCTTC.

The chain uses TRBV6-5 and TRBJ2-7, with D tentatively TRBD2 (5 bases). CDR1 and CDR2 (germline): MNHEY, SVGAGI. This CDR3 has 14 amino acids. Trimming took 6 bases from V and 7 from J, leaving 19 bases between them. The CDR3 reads CASRPGPGPGEQYF. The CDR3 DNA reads TGTGCCAGCAGACCCGGGCCCGGACCGGGGGAGCAGTACTTC.

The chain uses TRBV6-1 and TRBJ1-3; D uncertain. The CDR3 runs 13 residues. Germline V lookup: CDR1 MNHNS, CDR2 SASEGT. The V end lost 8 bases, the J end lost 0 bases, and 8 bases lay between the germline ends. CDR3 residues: CASWVSSGNTIYF. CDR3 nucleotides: TGTGCCAGCTGGGTCAGCTCTGGAAACACCATATATTTT.

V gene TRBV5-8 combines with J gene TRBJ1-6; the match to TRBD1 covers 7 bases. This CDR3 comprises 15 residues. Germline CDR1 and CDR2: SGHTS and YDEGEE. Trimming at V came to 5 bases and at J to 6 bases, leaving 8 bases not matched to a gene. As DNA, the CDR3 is TGTGCCAGCAGGCTGACAGGGAGTGGTAATTCACCCCTCCACTTT. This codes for CASRLTGSGNSPLHF.

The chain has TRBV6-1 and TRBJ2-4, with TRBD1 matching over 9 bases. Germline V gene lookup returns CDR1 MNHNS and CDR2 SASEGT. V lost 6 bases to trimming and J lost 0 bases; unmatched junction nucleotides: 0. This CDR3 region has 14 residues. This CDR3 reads CASRDRGAKNIQYF. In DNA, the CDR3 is TGTGCCAGCAGGGACAGGGGAGCCAAAAACATTCAGTACTTC.

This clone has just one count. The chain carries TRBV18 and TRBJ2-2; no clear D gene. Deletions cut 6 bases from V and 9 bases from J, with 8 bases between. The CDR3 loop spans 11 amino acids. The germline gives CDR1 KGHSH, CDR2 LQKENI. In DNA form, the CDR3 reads TGTGCCAGCTCCTATCAGCGGGAGCTGTTTTTT. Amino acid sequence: CASSYQRELFF.

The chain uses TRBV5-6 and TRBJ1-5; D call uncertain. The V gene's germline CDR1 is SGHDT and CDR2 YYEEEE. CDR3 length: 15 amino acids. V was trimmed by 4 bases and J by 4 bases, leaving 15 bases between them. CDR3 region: CASSLRGGSNQPQHF. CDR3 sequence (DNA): TGTGCCAGCAGCCTTCGTGGTGGCTCTAATCAGCCCCAGCATTTT.

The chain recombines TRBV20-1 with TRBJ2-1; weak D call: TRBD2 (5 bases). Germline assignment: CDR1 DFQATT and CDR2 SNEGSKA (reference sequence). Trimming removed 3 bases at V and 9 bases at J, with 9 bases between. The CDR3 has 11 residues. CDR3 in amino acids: CSASSTIEQFF. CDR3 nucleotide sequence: TGCAGTGCTAGCTCGACTATTGAGCAGTTCTTC.

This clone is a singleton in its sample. The CDR3 loop is CASSFQRGKSAGELFF. CDR3 nucleotides: TGTGCCAGCAGCTTTCAGCGGGGGAAGTCGGCCGGGGAGCTGTTTTTT. The chain couples TRBV7-2 to TRBJ2-2; 8 bases fit TRBD2. V dropped 3 bases and J dropped 6; count of bases not matched to a gene: 9. The CDR3 consists of 16 residues. Germline lookup yields CDR1 SGHTA and CDR2 FQGNSA.

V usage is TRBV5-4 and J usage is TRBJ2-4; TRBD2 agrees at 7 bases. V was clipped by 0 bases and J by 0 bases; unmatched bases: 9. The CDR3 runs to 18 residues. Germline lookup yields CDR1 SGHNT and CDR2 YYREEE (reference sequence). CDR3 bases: TGTGCCAGCAGCTTGGCTGGCGCCGGGAGGCTAGCCAAAAACATTCAGTACTTC. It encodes CASSLAGAGRLAKNIQYF.

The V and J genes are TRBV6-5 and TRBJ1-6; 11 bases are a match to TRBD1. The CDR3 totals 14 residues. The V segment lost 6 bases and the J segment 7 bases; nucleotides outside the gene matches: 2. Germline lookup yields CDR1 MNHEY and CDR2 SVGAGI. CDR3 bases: TGTGCCAGCAGGGACAGGGGGCAAAATTCACCCCTCCACTTT. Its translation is CASRDRGQNSPLHF.

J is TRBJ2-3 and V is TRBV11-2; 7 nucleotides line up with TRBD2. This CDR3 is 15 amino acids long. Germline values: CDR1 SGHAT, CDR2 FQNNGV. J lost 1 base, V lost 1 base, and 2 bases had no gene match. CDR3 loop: CASSLVAGGTDTQYF. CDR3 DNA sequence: TGTGCCAGCAGCTTAGTCGCGGGGGGCACAGATACGCAGTATTTT.

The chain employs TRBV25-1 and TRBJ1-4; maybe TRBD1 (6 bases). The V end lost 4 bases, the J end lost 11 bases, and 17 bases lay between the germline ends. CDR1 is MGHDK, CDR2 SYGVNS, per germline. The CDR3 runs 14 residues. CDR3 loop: CASSAGTPRGKLFF. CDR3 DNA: TGTGCCAGCAGTGCCGGGACTCCGAGGGGGAAACTGTTTTTT. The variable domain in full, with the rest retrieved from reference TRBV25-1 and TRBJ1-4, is EADIYQTPRYLVIGTGKKITLECSQTMGHDKMYWYQQDPGMELHLIHYSYGVNSTEKGDLSSESTVSRIRTEHFPLTLESARPSHTSQYLCASSAGTPRGKLFFGSGTQLSVL.